This T cell receptor beta chain originates from a study of molecular identifiers for immune sequencing clone quantification. Looking at the study overall: For replicates, RNA isolated from roughly 20,000 or 100,000 naive CD8 cells was divided into five portions, of which four were sequenced.

Making the bulk TCR libraries relied on previously described methods and listed TCR primers. TCRdb re-called the PCR reads with MiXCR, one entry per CDR3 protein. The sample gives approximately 670,000 distinct CDR3 sequences, around 20% of which show up once; roughly 0.9% is in the top ten. This clonotype was observed at least ten times. Its antigen is as yet unknown. Germline V lookup: CDR1 SGDLS, CDR2 YYNGEE. This CDR3 is 15 amino acids long. Trimming cost V 4 bases and J 4 bases, with 15 bases left between them. The study's findings and limits: Beyond 20 RNA copies, clones held over 97% of effector molecules, compared with under 1% in naive cells.

The chain recombines TRBV9 with TRBJ1-3; D may be TRBD1 (6 bases). The sequencing input was naive CD8+ T cells from blood, with Jurkat cell RNA spiked in. This sample's subset: FACS-sorted CD8+CD4-CCR7+CD45RA+ naive T cells. The receptor was isolated from a human donor in good health. Some libraries in this study had Jurkat cell RNA spiked in. DNA of the CDR3: TGTGCCAGCAGCACAGGAACAGGGTTCGGAAACACCATATATTTT. It yields the protein CASSTGTGFGNTIYF.